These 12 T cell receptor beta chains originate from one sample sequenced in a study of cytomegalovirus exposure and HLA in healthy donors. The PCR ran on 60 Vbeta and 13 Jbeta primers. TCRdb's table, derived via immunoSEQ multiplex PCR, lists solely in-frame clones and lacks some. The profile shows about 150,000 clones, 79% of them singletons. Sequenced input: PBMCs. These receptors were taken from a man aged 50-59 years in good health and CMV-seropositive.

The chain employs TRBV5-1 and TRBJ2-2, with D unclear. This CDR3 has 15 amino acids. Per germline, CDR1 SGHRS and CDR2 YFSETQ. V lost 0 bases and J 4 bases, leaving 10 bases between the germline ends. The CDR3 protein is CASSLAGSGTGELFF. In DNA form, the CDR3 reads TGCGCCAGCAGCTTGGCTGGGTCGGGCACCGGGGAGCTGTTTTTT.

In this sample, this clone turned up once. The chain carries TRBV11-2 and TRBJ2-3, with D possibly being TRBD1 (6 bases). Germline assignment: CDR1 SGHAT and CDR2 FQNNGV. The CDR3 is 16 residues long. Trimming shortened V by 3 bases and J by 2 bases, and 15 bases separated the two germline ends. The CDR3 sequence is CASSFVRGSITDTQYF. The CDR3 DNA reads TGTGCCAGCAGCTTCGTGAGGGGGAGTATCACAGATACGCAGTATTTT.

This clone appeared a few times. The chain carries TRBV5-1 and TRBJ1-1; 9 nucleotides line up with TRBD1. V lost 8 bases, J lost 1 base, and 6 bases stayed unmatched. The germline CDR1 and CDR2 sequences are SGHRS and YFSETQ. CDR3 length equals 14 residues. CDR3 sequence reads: CASTQGASNTEAFF. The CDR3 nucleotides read TGCGCCAGTACACAGGGGGCTTCGAACACTGAAGCTTTCTTT.

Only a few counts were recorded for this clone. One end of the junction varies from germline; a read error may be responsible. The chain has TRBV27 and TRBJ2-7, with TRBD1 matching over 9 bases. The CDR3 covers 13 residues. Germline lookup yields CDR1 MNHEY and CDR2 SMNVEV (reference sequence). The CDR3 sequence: CVSRKQGADEQYF. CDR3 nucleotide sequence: TGTGTCAGCAGGAAACAGGGGGCTGACGAGCAGTACTTC.

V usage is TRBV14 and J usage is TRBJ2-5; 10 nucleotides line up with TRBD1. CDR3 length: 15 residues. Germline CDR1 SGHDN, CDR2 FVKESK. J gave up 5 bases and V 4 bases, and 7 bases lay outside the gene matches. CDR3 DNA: TGTGCCAGCAGCCCCGGGACAGGGGATTGGGAGACCCAGTACTTC. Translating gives CASSPGTGDWETQYF.

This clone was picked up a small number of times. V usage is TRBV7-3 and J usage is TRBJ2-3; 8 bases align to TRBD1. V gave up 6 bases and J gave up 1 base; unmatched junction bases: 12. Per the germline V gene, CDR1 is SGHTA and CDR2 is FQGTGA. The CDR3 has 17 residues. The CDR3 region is CASSLHPGTGRTDTQYF. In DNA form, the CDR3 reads TGTGCCAGCAGTCTTCATCCCGGGACAGGACGCACAGATACGCAGTATTTT.

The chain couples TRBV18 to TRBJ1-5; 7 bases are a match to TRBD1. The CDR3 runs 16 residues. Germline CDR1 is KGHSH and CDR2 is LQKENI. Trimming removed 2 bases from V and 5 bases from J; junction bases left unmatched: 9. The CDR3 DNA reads TGTGCCAGCTCACCAACCCGACGGGACAGTGATCAGCCCCAGCATTTT. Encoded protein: CASSPTRRDSDQPQHF.

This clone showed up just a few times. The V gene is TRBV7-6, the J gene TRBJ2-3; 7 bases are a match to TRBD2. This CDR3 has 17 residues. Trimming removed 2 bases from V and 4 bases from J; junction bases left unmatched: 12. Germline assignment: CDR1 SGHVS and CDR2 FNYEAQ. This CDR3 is CASSLTPGGRVADTQYF. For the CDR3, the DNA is TGTGCCAGCAGCTTAACCCCGGGCGGGAGAGTCGCAGATACGCAGTATTTT.

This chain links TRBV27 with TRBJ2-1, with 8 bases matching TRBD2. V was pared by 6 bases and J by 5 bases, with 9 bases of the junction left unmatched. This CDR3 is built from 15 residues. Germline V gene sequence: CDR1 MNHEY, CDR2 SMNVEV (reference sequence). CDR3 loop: CASRVRTSFNNEQFF. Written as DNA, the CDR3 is TGTGCCAGCAGAGTCCGGACTAGCTTCAACAATGAGCAGTTCTTC.

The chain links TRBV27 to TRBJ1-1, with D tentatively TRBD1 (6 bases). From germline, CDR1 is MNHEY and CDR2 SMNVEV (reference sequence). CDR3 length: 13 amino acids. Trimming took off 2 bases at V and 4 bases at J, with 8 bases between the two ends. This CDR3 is CASSLSRGTEAFF. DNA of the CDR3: TGTGCCAGCAGTTTAAGCAGGGGCACTGAAGCTTTCTTT.

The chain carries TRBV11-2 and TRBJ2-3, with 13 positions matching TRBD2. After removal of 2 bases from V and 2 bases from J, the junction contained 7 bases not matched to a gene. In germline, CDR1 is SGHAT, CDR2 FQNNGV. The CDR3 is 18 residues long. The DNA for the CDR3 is TGTGCCAGCAGCTTACAGGGACTAGCGGGACCCCACACAGATACGCAGTATTTT. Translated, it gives CASSLQGLAGPHTDTQYF.

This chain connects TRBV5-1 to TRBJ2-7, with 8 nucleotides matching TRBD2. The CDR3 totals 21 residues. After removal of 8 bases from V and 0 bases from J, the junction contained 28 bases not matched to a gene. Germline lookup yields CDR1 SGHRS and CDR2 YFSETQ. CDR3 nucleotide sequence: TGCGCCAGTTGCATTTCGGGGCCCACCGGGAGGGCCGATTCTTCCTCCTACGAGCAGTACTTC. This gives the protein CASCISGPTGRADSSSYEQYF. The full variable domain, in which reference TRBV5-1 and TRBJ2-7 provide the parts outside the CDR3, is KAGVTQTPRYLIKTRGQQVTLSCSPISGHRSVSWYQQTPGQGLQFLFEYFSETQRNKGNFPGRFSGRQFSNSRSEMNVSTLELGDSALYLCASCISGPTGRADSSSYEQYFGPGTRLTVT.